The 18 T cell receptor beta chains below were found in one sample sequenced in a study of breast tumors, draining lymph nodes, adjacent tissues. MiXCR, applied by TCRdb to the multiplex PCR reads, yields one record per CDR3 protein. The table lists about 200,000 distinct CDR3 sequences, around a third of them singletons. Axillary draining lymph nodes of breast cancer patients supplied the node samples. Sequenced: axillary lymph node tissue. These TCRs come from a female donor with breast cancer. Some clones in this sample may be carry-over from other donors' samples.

The CDR3 sequence: CASSQPLPAGTDTQYF. CDR3 sequence (DNA): TGTGCCAGCAGCCAACCCCTCCCCGCGGGCACAGATACGCAGTATTTT. This chain connects TRBV3-1 to TRBJ2-3; D is unresolved. The CDR3 consists of 16 residues. V lost 2 bases to trimming and J lost 1 base, with 13 bases between them. Germline V CDR1 and CDR2: LGHDT, YNNKEL (reference sequence).

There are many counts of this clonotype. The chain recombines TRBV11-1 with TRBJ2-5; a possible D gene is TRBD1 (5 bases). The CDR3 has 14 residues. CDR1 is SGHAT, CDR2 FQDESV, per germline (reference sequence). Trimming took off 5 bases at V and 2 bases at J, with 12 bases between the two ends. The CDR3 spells CASSHWTPQETQYF. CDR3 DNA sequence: TGTGCCAGCAGCCATTGGACACCGCAAGAGACCCAGTACTTC.

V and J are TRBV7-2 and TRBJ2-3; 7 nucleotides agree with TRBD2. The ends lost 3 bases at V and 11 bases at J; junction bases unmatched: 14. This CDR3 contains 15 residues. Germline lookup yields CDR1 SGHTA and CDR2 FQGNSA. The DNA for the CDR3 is TGTGCCAGCAGCTTCGGGCGGGAGCGAGTTAATGAGCAGTATTTT. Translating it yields CASSFGRERVNEQYF.

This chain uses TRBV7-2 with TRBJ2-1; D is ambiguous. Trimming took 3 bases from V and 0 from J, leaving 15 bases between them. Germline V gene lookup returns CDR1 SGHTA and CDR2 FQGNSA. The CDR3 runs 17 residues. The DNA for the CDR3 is TGTGCCAGCAGCTTGCTTTTGGGAATTAGCTCCTACAATGAGCAGTTCTTC. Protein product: CASSLLLGISSYNEQFF. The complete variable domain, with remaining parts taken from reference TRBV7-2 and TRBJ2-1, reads GAGVSQSPSNKVTEKGKDVELRCDPISGHTALYWYRQSLGQGLEFLIYFQGNSAPDKSGLPSDRFSAERTGGSVSTLTIQRTQQEDSAVYLCASSLLLGISSYNEQFFGPGTRLTVL.

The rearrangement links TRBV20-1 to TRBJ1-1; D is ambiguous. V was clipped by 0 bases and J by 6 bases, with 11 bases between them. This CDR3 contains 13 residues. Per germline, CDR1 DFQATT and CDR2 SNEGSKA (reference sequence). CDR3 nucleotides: TGCAGTGCTAGAGATCGGTGGAAGGCTGAAGCTTTCTTT. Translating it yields CSARDRWKAEAFF.

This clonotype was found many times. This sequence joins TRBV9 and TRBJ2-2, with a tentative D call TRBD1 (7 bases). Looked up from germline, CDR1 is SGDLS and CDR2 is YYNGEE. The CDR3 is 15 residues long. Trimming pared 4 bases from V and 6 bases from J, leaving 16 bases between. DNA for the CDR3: TGTGCCAGCAGCCGAACGGAGGGGGCAGCCGGGGAGCTGTTTTTT. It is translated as CASSRTEGAAGELFF.

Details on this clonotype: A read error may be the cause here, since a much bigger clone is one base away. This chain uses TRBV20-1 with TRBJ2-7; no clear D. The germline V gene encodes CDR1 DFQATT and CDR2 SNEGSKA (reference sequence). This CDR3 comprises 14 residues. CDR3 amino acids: CSAQTGRTSSEQYF. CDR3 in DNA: TGCAGTGCCCAGACGGGCCGCACCTCCTCCGAGCAGTACTTC.

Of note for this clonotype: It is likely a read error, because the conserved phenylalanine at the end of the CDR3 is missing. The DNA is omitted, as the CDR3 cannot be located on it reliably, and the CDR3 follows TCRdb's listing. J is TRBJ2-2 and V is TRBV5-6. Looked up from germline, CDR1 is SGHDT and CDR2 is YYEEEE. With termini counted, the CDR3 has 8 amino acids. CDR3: CASSLEFL.

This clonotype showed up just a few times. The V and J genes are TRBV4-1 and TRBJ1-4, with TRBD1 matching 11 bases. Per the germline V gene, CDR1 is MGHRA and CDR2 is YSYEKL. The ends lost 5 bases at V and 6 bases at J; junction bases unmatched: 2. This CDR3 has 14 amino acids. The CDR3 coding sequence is TGCGCCAGCAGCGCGGGACAGGGGGATGAAAAACTGTTTTTT. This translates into CASSAGQGDEKLFF.

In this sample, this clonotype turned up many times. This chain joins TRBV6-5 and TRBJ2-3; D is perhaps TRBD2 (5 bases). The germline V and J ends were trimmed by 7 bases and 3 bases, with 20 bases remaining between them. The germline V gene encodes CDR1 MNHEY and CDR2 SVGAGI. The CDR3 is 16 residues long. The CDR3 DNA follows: TGTGCCAGCAACATTAGGCTGGATGGGAGAACAGATACGCAGTATTTT. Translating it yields CASNIRLDGRTDTQYF.

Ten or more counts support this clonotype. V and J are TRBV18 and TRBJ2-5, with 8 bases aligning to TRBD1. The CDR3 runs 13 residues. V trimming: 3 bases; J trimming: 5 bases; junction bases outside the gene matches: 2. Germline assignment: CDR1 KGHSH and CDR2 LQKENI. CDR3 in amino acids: CASSPRDRETQYF. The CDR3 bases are TGTGCCAGCTCACCCCGGGACAGGGAGACCCAGTACTTC.

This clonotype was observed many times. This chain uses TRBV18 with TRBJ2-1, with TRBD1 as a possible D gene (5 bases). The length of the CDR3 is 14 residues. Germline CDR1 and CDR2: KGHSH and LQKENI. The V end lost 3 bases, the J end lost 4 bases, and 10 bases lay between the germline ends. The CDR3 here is CASSPLQAYNEQFF. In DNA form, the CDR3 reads TGTGCCAGCTCACCCCTACAGGCATACAATGAGCAGTTCTTC.

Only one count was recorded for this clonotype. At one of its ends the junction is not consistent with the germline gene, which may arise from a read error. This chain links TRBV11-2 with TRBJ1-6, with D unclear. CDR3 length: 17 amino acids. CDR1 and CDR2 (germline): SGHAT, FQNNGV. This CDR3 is CASSLDGEGPLNSPLHF. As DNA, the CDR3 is TGTGCCAGCAGCCTAGATGGGGAGGGCCCTTTGAATTCACCCCTCCACTTT.

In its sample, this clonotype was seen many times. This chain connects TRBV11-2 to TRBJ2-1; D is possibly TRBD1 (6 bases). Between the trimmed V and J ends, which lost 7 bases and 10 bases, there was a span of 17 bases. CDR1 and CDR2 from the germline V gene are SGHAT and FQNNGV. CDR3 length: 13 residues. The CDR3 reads CASNVQGAQEQFF. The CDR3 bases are TGTGCCAGCAACGTACAGGGAGCTCAGGAGCAGTTCTTC.

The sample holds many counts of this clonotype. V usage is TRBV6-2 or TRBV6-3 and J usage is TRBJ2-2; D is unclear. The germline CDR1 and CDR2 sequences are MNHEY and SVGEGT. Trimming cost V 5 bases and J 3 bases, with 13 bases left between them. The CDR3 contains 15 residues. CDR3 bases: TGTGCCAGCAGTACCCCGGGCAGTTACACCGGGGAGCTGTTTTTT. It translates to CASSTPGSYTGELFF.

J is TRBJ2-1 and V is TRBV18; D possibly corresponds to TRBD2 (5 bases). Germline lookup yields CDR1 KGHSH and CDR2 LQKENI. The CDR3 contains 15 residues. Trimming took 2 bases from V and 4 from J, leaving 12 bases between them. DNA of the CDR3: TGTGCCAGCTCACCAGGACGGGGAAATTACAATGAGCAGTTCTTC. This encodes CASSPGRGNYNEQFF.

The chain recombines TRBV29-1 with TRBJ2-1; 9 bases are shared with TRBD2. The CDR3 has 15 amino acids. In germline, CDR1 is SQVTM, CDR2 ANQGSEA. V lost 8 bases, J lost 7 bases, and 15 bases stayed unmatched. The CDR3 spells CSFSGSPSGRNEQFF. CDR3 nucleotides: TGCAGCTTTAGCGGGAGCCCATCGGGGAGGAATGAGCAGTTCTTC.

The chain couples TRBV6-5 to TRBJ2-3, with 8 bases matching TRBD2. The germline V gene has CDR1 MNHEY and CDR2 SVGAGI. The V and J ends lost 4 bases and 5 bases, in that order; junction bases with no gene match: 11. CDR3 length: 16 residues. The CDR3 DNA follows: TGTGCCAGCAGTTCCGTTCGACGGGGGGGCGGAGATACGCAGTATTTT. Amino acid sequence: CASSSVRRGGGDTQYF.